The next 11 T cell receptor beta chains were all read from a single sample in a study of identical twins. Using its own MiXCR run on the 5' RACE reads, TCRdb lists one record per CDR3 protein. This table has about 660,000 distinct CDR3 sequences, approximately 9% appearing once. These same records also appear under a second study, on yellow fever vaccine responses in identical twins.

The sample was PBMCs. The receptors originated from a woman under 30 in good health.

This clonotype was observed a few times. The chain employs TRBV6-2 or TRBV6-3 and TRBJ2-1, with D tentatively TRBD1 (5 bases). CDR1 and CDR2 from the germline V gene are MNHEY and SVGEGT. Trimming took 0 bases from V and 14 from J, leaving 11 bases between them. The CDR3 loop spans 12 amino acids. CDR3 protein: CASSYSRDQEFF. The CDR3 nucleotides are TGTGCCAGCAGTTACTCCAGGGATCAGGAGTTCTTC.

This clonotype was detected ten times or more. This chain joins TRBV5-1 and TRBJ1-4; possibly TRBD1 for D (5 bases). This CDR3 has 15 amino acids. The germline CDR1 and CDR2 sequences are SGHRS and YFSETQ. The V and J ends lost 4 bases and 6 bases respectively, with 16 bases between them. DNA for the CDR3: TGCGCCAGCAGCCCGACACCAGGGACGGATGAAAAACTGTTTTTT. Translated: CASSPTPGTDEKLFF.

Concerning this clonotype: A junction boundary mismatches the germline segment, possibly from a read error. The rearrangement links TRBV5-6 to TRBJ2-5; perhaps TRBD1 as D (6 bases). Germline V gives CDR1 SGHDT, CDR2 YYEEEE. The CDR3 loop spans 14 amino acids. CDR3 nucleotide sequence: TGTGCCAGCACCTTGAGGGGGATAGAAGAGACCCAGTACTTC. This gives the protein CASTLRGIEETQYF. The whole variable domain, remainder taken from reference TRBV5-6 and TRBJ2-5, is DAGVTQSPTHLIKTRGQQVTLRCSPKSGHDTVSWYQQALGQGPQFIFQYYEEEERQRGNFPDRFSGHQFPNYSSELNVNALLLGDSALYLCASTLRGIEETQYFGPGTRLLVL.

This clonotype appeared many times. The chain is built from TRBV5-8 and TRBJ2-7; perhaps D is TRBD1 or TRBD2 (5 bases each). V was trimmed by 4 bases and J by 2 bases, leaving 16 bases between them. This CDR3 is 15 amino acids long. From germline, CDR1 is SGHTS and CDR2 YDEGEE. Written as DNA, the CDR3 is TGTGCCAGCAGCCTGGACCCAATGGGACCCTACGAGCAGTACTTC. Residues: CASSLDPMGPYEQYF.

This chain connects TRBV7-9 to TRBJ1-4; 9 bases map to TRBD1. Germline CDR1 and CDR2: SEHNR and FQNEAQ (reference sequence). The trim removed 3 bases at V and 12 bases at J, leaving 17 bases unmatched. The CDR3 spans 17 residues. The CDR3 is CASSFGGQGTPFKELFF. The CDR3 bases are TGTGCCAGCAGCTTTGGGGGACAGGGCACTCCTTTTAAGGAACTGTTTTTT.

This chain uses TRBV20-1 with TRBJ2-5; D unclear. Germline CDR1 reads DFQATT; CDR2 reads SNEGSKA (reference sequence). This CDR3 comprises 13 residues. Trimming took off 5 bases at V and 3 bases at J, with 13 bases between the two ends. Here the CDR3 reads CSALLTEKETQYF. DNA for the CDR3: TGCAGTGCTCTTCTTACAGAGAAAGAGACCCAGTACTTC.

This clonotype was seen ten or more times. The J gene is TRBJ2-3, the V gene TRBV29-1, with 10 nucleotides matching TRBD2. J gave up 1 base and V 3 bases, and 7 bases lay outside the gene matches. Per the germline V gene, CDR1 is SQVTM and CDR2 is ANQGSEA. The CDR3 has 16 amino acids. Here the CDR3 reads CSVEASGRQGTDTQYF. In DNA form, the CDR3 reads TGCAGCGTTGAGGCTAGCGGGAGACAAGGCACAGATACGCAGTATTTT.

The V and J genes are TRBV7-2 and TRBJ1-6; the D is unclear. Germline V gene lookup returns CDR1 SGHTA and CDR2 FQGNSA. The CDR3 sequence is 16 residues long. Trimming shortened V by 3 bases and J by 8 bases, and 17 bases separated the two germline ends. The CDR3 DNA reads TGTGCCAGCAGCTTGAGATATCGCAATCCCGATTCACCCCTCCACTTT. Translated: CASSLRYRNPDSPLHF.

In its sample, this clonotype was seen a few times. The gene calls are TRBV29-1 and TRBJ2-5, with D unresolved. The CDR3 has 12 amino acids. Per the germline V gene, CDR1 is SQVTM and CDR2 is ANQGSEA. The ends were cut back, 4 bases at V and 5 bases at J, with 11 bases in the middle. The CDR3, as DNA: TGCAGCGTTGCGGCCGGACGGGAGACCCAGTACTTC. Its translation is CSVAAGRETQYF.

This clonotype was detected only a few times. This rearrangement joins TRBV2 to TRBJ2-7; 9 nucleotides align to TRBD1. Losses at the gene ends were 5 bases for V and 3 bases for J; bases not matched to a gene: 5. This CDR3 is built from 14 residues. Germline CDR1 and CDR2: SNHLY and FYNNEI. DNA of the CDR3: TGTGCCAGCAGTCTACAGGGGGCAGACTACGAGCAGTACTTC. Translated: CASSLQGADYEQYF.

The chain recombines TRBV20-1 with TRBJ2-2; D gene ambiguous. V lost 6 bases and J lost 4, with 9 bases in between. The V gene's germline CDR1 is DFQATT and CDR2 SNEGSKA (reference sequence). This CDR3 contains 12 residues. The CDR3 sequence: CSANPGTGELFF. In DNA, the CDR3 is TGCAGTGCAAACCCAGGCACCGGGGAGCTGTTTTTT.